The entry below gives a single TCR beta chain sequence along with its context. Its cognate antigen is unknown. The data derive from a study of vaccination and CD4 T cells after COVID-19. Study-wide background: Control cultures were given a CEFX pool, an HIV-1 Nef pool, or no peptide.

Specified treatment: approximately 11-day PBMC culture with coronavirus spike peptide pools or control peptides (ViraFEST assay). With 5 bases removed from V and 0 bases from J, the gap between germline ends came to 17 bases. The CDR3 runs 17 residues. Germline V gene data show CDR1 as MNHEY and CDR2 as SVGEGT. The Oncomine TCR Beta short-read assay was applied to DNA of cultured CD4+ T cells. MiXCR, run by TCRdb on the PCR reads, gives a single entry per CDR3 protein. Of about 26,000 distinct CDR3 sequences listed, 64% are singletons. The clonotype was recovered from a human donor who had recovered from COVID-19. Sequenced input: CD4+ T cells from blood, cultured in vitro. The genes are TRBV6-2 or TRBV6-3 and TRBJ2-1; possibly TRBD1 for D (6 bases). For the CDR3, the DNA is TGTGCCAGCAGTGGGACATTGGGCGTTAGCTCCTACAATGAGCAGTTCTTC. Protein: CASSGTLGVSSYNEQFF.